The 19 T cell receptor beta chains presented below share a single source sample, sequenced in a study of blood T cell repertoires in COVID-19. The assay was immunoSEQ multiplex PCR, and TCRdb's table has in-frame clones only and misses some. The data hold 20,000 to 25,000 clones, with around 90% observed a single time. The sequenced sample consisted of peripheral blood. All receptors come from a human donor in a cohort sampled during active COVID-19.

The gene calls are TRBV28 and TRBJ1-3; tentative D call: TRBD1 (5 bases). Germline V gene sequence: CDR1 MDHEN, CDR2 SYDVKM. This CDR3 is 17 amino acids long. V was clipped by 4 bases and J by 0 bases, with 16 bases between them. The CDR3 nucleotides are TGTGCCAGCAGTTCCAGGGTCCGGCCCCCCTCTGGAAACACCATATATTTT. Its translation is CASSSRVRPPSGNTIYF.

The V call is TRBV14, the J call TRBJ1-6; D gene ambiguous. CDR1 and CDR2 (germline): SGHDN, FVKESK. The CDR3 consists of 17 residues. Trimming took 1 base from V and 5 from J, leaving 15 bases between them. The CDR3 is CASSQGPNWEDNSPLHF. Written as DNA, the CDR3 is TGTGCCAGCAGCCAAGGACCAAATTGGGAGGATAATTCACCCCTCCACTTT.

The gene calls are TRBV19 and TRBJ2-2; D ambiguous. V lost 5 bases, J lost 7 bases, and 17 bases lay in between. The CDR3 spans 15 residues. CDR1 and CDR2 from the germline V gene are LNHDA and SQIVND (reference sequence). The CDR3 spells CASSSRRHWHGELFF. CDR3 in DNA: TGTGCCAGTAGTTCCCGGCGACACTGGCACGGGGAGCTGTTTTTT.

The chain carries TRBV5-4 and TRBJ2-2; D is unclear. This CDR3 is built from 14 residues. CDR1 is SGHNT and CDR2 is YYREEE in the germline V gene (reference sequence). The germline V and J ends were trimmed by 4 bases and 3 bases, with 10 bases remaining between them. DNA for the CDR3: TGTGCCAGCAGCCGAAAAATAGACACCGGGGAGCTGTTTTTT. It is translated as CASSRKIDTGELFF.

The CDR3 DNA sequence: TGTGCCAGTAGTAGACCCCAGGGTCGATATGAGCAGTTCTTC. It codes for CASSRPQGRYEQFF. The gene calls are TRBV19 and TRBJ2-1; a possible D gene is TRBD1 (5 bases). CDR1 and CDR2 from the germline V gene are LNHDA and SQIVND (reference sequence). The CDR3 is made up of 14 amino acids. V gave up 4 bases and J gave up 8 bases, with 15 bases separating them.

J is TRBJ2-3 and V is TRBV30; D possibly corresponds to TRBD2 (7 bases). Germline loops: CDR1 GTSNPN, CDR2 SVGIG (reference sequence). Between the trimmed V and J ends, which lost 0 bases and 2 bases, there was a span of 18 bases. CDR3 size: 17 residues. For the CDR3, the DNA is TGTGCCTGGAGTGTGGGGGGGGCTGAAATATTCACAGATACGCAGTATTTT. This sequence encodes CAWSVGGAEIFTDTQYF.

V gene TRBV7-8 combines with J gene TRBJ1-5, with 7 bases aligning to TRBD1. Germline V gives CDR1 SGHVS, CDR2 FQNEAQ. The ends lost 5 bases at V and 3 bases at J; junction bases unmatched: 7. CDR3 size: 15 residues. The CDR3 DNA sequence: TGTGCCAGCAGCCCCGACAGGGCCTACAATCAGCCCCAGCATTTT. This encodes CASSPDRAYNQPQHF.

The chain couples TRBV4-1 to TRBJ2-7, with a tentative D call TRBD2 (5 bases). V lost 1 base and J 0 bases, leaving 13 bases between the germline ends. Germline V gene data show CDR1 as MGHRA and CDR2 as YSYEKL. CDR3 length: 16 residues. The CDR3 reads CASSQGPAESSYEQYF. The CDR3 DNA is TGCGCCAGCAGCCAAGGGCCAGCGGAAAGCTCCTACGAGCAGTACTTC.

J is TRBJ1-2 and V is TRBV29-1; 8 bases align to TRBD1. The germline V gene has CDR1 SQVTM and CDR2 ANQGSEA. The CDR3 runs 10 residues. J lost 10 bases, V lost 4 bases, and 2 bases had no gene match. The CDR3 DNA reads TGCAGCGTTGGGACAGGGATCTACACCTTC. Its translation: CSVGTGIYTF.

CDR3 sequence: CATSEDRRPHYEQYF. The CDR3 DNA follows: TGTGCCACCAGTGAGGACAGACGGCCCCACTACGAGCAGTACTTC. The chain uses TRBV24-1 and TRBJ2-7; D possibly corresponds to TRBD1 (6 bases). Germline lookup yields CDR1 KGHDR and CDR2 SFDVKD. CDR3 length equals 15 residues. The ends were cut back, 4 bases at V and 3 bases at J, with 15 bases in the middle.

The CDR3 loop is CASSEPGITDEQYF. CDR3 in DNA: TGCGCCAGCAGTGAGCCAGGGATAACGGACGAGCAGTACTTC. The rearrangement joins TRBV10-2 to TRBJ2-7; weak D call: TRBD1 (5 bases). From germline, CDR1 is WSHSY and CDR2 SAAADI. Between the trimmed V and J ends, which lost 2 bases and 5 bases, there was a span of 13 bases. The CDR3 covers 14 residues.

The V gene is TRBV5-6, the J gene TRBJ1-6; 8 bases line up with TRBD1. V lost 4 bases to trimming and J lost 7 bases; unmatched junction nucleotides: 4. Germline V gene sequence: CDR1 SGHDT, CDR2 YYEEEE. This CDR3 has 14 residues. The CDR3 DNA reads as TGTGCCAGCAGCCATGACAGGGGAAATTCACCCCTCCACTTT. This codes for CASSHDRGNSPLHF.

CDR3: CASSLGGRHEQFF. The CDR3 nucleotides are TGTGCCAGCAGCTTGGGGGGGAGGCATGAGCAGTTCTTC. This chain links TRBV5-4 with TRBJ2-1; weak D call: TRBD2 (6 bases). There are 13 residues in the CDR3. Germline V gives CDR1 SGHNT, CDR2 YYREEE (reference sequence). Deletions cut 0 bases from V and 8 bases from J, with 9 bases between.

The chain combines TRBV14 with TRBJ2-2; 10 nucleotides line up with TRBD1. Trimming removed 6 bases from V and 4 bases from J; junction bases left unmatched: 5. Germline lookup yields CDR1 SGHDN and CDR2 FVKESK. The CDR3 is 15 amino acids. The CDR3 here is CASRPGQGSTGELFF. Written as DNA, the CDR3 is TGTGCCAGCAGACCGGGACAGGGGAGCACCGGGGAGCTGTTTTTT.

The rearrangement links TRBV29-1 to TRBJ1-1, with TRBD1 matching 9 bases. J lost 5 bases, V lost 7 bases, and 5 bases had no gene match. CDR1 SQVTM and CDR2 ANQGSEA come from the germline V gene. This CDR3 is built from 12 residues. This CDR3 is CSGGGQGTEAFF. In nucleotides, the CDR3 is TGCAGCGGGGGTGGACAGGGGACTGAAGCTTTCTTT.

The chain combines TRBV5-1 with TRBJ1-2; 8 nucleotides line up with TRBD1. CDR1 and CDR2 (germline): SGHRS, YFSETQ. This CDR3 contains 15 residues. The V gene end was trimmed by 3 bases and the J gene end by 5 bases; junction bases not matched to a gene: 9. The CDR3 coding sequence is TGCGCCAGCAGCTGGAGCGCTGGACAGGGATATGGCTACACCTTC. Translated, it gives CASSWSAGQGYGYTF.

The V call is TRBV29-1, the J call TRBJ1-5; a weak D match, TRBD1 (6 bases). CDR3 length: 12 amino acids. CDR1 and CDR2 from the germline V gene are SQVTM and ANQGSEA. Trimming stripped 4 bases from V and 4 bases from J, with 8 bases between. Here the CDR3 reads CSVGGQNQPQHF. The CDR3 DNA reads TGCAGCGTTGGGGGGCAGAATCAGCCCCAGCATTTT.

This clone was seen just once. This chain joins TRBV18 and TRBJ1-1; possibly TRBD1 for D (6 bases). The CDR3 contains 14 residues. Trimming cost V 5 bases and J 0 bases, with 10 bases left between them. Germline assignment: CDR1 KGHSH and CDR2 LQKENI. Written as DNA, the CDR3 is TGTGCCAGCTCATACGGACAGATGAACACTGAAGCTTTCTTT. Amino acids: CASSYGQMNTEAFF.

The chain couples TRBV5-1 to TRBJ2-7; no reliable D call. CDR3 size: 13 residues. Per the germline V gene, CDR1 is SGHRS and CDR2 is YFSETQ. The V end lost 0 bases, the J end lost 3 bases, and 7 bases lay between the germline ends. The CDR3 sequence is CASSLDSYYEQYF. The CDR3 DNA reads TGCGCCAGCAGCTTGGACAGCTACTACGAGCAGTACTTC.